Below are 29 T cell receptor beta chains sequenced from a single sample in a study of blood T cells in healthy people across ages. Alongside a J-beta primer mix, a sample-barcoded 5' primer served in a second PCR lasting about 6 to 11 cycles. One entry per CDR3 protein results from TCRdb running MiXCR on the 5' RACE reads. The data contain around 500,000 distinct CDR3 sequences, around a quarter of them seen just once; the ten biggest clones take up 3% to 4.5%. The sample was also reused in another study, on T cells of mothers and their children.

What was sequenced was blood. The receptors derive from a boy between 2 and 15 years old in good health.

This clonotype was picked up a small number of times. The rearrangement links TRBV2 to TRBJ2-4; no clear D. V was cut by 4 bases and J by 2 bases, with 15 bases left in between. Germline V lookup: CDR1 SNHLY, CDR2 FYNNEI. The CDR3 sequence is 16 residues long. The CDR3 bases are TGTGCCAGCAGTGGGTTATCGCAGACACCCAAAAACATTCAGTACTTC. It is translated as CASSGLSQTPKNIQYF.

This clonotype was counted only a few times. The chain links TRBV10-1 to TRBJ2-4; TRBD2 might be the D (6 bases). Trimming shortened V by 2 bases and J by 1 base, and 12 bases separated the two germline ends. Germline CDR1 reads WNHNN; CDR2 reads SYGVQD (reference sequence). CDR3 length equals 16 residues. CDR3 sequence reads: CASSESSGGAKNIQYF. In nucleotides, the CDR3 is TGCGCCAGCAGTGAGAGCTCAGGAGGGGCCAAAAACATTCAGTACTTC.

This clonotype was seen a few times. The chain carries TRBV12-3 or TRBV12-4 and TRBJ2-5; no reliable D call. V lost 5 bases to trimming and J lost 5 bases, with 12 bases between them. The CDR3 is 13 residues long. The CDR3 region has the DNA TGTGCCAGCAGTCCCGGTAGTTGGGAGACCCAGTACTTC. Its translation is CASSPGSWETQYF.

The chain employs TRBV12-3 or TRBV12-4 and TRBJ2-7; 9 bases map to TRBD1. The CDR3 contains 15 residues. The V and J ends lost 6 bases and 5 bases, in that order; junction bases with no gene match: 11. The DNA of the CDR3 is TGTGCCAGCAGGCACCGGGACAGGGCCCCCCACGAGCAGTACTTC. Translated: CASRHRDRAPHEQYF.

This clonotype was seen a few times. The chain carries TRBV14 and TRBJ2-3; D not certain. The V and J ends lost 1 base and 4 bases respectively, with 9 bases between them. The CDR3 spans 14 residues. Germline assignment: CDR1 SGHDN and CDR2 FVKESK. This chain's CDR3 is CASSQGGFSDTQYF. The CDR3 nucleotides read TGTGCCAGCAGCCAAGGAGGCTTTTCAGATACGCAGTATTTT.

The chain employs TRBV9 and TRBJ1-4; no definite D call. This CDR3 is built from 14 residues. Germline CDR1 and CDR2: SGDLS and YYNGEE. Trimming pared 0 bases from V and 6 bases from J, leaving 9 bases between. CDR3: CASSVGGIDEKLFF. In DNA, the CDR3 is TGTGCCAGCAGCGTAGGAGGGATTGATGAAAAACTGTTTTTT.

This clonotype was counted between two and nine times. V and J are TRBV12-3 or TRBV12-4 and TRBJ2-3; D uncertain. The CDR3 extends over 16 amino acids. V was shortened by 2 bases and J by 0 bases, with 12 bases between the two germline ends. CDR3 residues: CASSLLFDLSTDTQYF. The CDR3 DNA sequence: TGTGCCAGCAGTTTATTGTTCGACCTAAGCACAGATACGCAGTATTTT.

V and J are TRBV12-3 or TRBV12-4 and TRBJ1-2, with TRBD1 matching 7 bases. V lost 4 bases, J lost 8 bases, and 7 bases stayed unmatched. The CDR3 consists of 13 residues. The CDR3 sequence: CASSYDRVRGYTF. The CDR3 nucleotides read TGTGCCAGCAGTTACGACAGGGTAAGAGGCTACACCTTC.

The CDR3 DNA reads TGTGCCAGCAGCCCGAGGGGGGAGTGGGCCAAAAACATTCAGTACTTC. Amino acid sequence: CASSPRGEWAKNIQYF. V usage is TRBV9 and J usage is TRBJ2-4, with D possibly called TRBD1 or TRBD2 (6 bases each). Trimming shortened V by 4 bases and J by 1 base, and 15 bases separated the two germline ends. The CDR3 is 16 amino acids. Germline V gene lookup returns CDR1 SGDLS and CDR2 YYNGEE.

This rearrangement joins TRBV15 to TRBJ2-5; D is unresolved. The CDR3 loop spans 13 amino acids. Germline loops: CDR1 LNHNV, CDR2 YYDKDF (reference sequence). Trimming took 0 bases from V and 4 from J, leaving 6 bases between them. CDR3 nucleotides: TGTGCCACCAGCAGAGATAAGGGAGAGACCCAGTACTTC. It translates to CATSRDKGETQYF.

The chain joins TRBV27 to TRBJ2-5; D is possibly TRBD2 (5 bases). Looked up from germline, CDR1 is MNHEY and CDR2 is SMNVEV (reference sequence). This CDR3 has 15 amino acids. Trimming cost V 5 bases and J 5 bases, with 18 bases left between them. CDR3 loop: CASSPDTRGMETQYF. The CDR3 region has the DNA TGTGCCAGCAGTCCAGACACCAGAGGGATGGAGACCCAGTACTTC.

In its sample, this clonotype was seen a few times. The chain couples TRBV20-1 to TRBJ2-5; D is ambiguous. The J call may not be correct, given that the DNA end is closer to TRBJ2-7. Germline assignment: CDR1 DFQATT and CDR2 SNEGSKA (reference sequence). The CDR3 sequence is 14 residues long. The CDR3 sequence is CSARDISGPYEQYF. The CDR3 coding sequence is TGCAGTGCTAGAGATATTTCCGGGCCTTACGAGCAGTACTTC.

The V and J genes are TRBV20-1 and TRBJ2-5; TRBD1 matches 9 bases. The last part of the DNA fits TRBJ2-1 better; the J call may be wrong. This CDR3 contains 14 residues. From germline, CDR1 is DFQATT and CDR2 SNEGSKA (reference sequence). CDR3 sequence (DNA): TGCAGTGCTAGGGGACAGGGTTGGGGTGATGAGCAGTTCTTC. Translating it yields CSARGQGWGDEQFF.

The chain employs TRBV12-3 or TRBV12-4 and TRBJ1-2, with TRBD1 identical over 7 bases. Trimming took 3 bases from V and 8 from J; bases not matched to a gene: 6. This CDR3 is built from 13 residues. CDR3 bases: TGTGCCAGCAGTTTGGTCAAGGGGGCGGGCTACACCTTC. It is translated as CASSLVKGAGYTF.

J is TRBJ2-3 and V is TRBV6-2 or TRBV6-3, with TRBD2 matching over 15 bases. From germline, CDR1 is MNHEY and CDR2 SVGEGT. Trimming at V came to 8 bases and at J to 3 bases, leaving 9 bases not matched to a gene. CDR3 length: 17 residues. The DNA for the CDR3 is TGTGCCAGCGGCAGGGGGACTAGCGGGAGGACAACAGATACGCAGTATTTT. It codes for CASGRGTSGRTTDTQYF.

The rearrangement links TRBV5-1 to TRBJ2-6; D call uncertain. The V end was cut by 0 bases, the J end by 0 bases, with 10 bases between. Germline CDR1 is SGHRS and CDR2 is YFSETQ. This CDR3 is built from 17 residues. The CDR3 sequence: CASSLGALLSGANVLTF. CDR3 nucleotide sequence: TGCGCCAGCAGCTTGGGGGCTCTTCTCTCTGGGGCCAACGTCCTGACTTTC.

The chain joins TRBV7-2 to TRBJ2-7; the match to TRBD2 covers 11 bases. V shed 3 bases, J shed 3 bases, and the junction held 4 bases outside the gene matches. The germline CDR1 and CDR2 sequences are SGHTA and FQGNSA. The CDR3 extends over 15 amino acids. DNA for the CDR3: TGTGCCAGCAGCTTGACTAGCGGGGCCCACTACGAGCAGTACTTC. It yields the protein CASSLTSGAHYEQYF.

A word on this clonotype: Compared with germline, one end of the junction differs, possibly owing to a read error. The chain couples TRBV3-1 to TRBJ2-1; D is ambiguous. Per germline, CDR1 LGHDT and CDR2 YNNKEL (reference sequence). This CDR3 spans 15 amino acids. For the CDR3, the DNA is TGTGCCAGCAGCCAAGACCGCATTACCTACAATGAGCAGCTCTTC. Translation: CASSQDRITYNEQLF.

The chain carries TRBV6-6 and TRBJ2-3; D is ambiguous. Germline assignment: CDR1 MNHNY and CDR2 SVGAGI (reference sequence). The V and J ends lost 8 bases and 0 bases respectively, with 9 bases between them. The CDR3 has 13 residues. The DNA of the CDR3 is TGTGCCAGCGAGCGAACTAGCACAGATACGCAGTATTTT. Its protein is CASERTSTDTQYF.

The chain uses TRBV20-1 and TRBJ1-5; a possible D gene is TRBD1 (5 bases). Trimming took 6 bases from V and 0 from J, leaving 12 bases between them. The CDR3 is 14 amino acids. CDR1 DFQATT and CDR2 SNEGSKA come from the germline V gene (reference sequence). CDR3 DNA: TGCAGTGCCATCGGGGGTCATAGCAATCAGCCCCAGCATTTT. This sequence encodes CSAIGGHSNQPQHF.

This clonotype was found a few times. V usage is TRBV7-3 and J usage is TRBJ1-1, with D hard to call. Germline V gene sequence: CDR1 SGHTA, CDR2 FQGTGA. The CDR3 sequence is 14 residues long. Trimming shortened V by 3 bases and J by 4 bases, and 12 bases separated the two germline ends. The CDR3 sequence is CASSLGVSATEAFF. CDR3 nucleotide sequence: TGTGCCAGCAGCTTGGGCGTTTCGGCCACTGAAGCTTTCTTT.

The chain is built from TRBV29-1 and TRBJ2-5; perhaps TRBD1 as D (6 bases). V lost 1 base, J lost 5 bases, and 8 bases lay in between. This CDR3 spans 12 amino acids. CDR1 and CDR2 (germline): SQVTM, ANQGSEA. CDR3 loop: CSVEAGEETQYF. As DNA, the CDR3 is TGCAGCGTTGAAGCAGGGGAGGAGACCCAGTACTTC. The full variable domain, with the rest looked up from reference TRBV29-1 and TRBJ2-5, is SAVISQKPSRDICQRGTSLTIQCQVDSQVTMMFWYRQQPGQSLTLIATANQGSEATYESGFVIDKFPISRPNLTFSTLTVSNMSPEDSSIYLCSVEAGEETQYFGPGTRLLVL.

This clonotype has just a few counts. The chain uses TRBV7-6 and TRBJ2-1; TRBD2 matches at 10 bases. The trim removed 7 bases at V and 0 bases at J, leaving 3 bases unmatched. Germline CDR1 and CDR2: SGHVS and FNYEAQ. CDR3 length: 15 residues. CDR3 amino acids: CASNSGGVSYNEQFF. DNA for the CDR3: TGTGCCAGCAACAGCGGGGGGGTCTCCTACAATGAGCAGTTCTTC.

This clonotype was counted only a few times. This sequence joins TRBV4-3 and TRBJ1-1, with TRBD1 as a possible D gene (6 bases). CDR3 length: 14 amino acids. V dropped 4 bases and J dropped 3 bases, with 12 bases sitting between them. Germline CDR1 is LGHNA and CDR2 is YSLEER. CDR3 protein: CASSPGEGDTEAFF. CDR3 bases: TGCGCCAGCAGCCCAGGGGAGGGGGACACTGAAGCTTTCTTT.

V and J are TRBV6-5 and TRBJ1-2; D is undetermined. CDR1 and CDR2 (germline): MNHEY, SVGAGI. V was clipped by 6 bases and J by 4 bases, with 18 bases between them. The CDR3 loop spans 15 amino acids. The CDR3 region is CASSPSGEIGYGYTF. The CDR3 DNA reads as TGTGCCAGCAGCCCGTCCGGGGAGATAGGCTATGGCTACACCTTC.

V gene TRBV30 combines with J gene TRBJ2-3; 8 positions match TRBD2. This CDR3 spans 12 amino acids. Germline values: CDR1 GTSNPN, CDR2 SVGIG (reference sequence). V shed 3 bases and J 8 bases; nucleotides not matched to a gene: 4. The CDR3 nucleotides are TGTGCCTGGAGCGGGGGGGCCCGTACGCAGTATTTT. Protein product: CAWSGGARTQYF.

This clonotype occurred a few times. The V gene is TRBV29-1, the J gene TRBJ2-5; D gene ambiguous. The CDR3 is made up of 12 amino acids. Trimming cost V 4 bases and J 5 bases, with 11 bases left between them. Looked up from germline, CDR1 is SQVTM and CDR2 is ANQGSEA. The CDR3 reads CSVVRARETQYF. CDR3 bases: TGCAGCGTTGTCCGCGCCCGCGAGACCCAGTACTTC.

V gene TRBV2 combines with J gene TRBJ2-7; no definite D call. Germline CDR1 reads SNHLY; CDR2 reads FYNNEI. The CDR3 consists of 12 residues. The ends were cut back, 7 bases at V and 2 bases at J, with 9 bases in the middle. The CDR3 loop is CASKGDTYEQYF. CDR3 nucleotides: TGTGCCAGCAAGGGCGACACCTACGAGCAGTACTTC.

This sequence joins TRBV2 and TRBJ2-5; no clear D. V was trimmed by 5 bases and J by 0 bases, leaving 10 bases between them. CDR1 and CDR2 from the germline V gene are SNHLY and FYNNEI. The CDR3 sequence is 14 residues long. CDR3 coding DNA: TGTGCCAGCAGTCAAAACGACAACCAAGAGACCCAGTACTTC. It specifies CASSQNDNQETQYF.